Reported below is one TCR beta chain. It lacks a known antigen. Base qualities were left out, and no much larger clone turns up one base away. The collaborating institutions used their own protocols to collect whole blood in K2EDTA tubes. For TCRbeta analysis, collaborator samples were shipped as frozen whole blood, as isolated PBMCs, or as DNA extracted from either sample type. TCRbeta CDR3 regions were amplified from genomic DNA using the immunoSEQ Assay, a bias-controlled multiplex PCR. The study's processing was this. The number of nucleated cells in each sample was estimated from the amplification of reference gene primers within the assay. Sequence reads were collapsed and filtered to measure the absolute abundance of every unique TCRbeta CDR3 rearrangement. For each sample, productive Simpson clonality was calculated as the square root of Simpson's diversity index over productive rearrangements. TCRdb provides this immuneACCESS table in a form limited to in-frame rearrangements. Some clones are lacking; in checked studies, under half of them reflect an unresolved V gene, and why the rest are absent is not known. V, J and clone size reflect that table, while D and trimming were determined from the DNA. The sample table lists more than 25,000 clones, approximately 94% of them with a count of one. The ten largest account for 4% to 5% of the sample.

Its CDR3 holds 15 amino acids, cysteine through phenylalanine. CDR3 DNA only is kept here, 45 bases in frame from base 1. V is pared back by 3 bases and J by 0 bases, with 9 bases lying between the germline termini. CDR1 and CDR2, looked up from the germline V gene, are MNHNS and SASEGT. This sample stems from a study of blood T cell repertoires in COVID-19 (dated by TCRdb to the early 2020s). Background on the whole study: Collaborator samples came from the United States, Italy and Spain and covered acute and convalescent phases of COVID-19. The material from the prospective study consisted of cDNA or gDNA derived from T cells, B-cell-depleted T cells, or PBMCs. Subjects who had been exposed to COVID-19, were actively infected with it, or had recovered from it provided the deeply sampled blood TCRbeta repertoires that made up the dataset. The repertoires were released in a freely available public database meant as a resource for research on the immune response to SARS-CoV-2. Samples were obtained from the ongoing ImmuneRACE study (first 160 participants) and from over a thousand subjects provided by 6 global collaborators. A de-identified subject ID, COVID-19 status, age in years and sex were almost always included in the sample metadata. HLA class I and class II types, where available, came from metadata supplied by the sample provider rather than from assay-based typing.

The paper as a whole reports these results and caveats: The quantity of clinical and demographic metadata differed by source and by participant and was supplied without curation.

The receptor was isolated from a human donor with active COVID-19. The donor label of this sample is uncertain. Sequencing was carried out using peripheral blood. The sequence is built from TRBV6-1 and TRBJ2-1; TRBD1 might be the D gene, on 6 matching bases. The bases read TGTGCCAGCAGTGAGTCGGACAGCTCCTACAATGAGCAGTTCTTC. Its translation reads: CASSESDSSYNEQFF.